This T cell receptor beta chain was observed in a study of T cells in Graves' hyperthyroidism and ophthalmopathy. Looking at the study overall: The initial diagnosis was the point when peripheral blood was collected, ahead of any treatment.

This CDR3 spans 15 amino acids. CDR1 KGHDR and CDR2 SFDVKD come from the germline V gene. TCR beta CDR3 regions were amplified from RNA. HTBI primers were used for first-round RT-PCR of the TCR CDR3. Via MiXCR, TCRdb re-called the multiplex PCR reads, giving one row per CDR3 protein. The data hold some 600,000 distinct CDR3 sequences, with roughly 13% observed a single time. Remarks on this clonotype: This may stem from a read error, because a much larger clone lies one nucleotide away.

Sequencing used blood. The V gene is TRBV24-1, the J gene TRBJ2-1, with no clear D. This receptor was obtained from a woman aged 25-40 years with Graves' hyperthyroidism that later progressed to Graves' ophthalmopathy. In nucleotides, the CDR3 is TGTGCCACCAGTGATCGACAAGAAACTAACAATGAGCTGTTCTTC. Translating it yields CATSDRQETNNELFF.